The sequence of this TCR beta chain was determined in a study of T cell repertoires in cytomegalovirus infection. Study-wide context: Public TCR beta signatures marked donors with CMV infection and the matching HLA.

TCRdb redid the calling of the reads with MiXCR, one entry per CDR3 protein. The sample records about 830,000 distinct CDR3 sequences, about 30% being singletons. This CDR3 region has 15 residues. The junction had 8 bases not matched to a gene; V was cut back by 5 bases and J by 3 bases. Looked up from germline, CDR1 is LGHNT and CDR2 is FRNRAP. Note on this clonotype: The antigen is unknown.

The starting material was cultured CD8+ T cells from PBMCs, obtained from culture after CMV antigen stimulation. V usage is TRBV12-5 and J usage is TRBJ2-7, with TRBD1 matching 9 bases. This clonotype was sampled from a human donor in good health (CMV status not recorded). Some clones in this sample may be carry-over from other donors' samples. The CDR3 is CASGPGTGYNYEQYF. In nucleotides, the CDR3 is TGTGCTAGTGGTCCCGGGACAGGGTATAACTACGAGCAGTACTTC.